The clone carrying this TCR beta chain has a single count. These data come from a study of T-cell reconstitution after alpha-beta-depleted transplantation in children. The germline CDR1 and CDR2 sequences are LNHDA and SQIVND (reference sequence). Trimming left V 1 base short and J 5 bases short, with 13 bases between. CDR3 length equals 15 residues. TCRbeta library preparation incorporated unique molecular identifiers. TCRdb re-analysed the PCR reads in MiXCR, keeping a single row per CDR3 protein. This sample has 200,000 to 250,000 distinct CDR3 sequences, with approximately 12% found just once. The chain joins TRBV19 to TRBJ2-3, with D perhaps matching TRBD1 (5 bases). The sample was PBMCs from the stem cell graft donor, taken from the stem cell graft. The source is a human donor who donated a stem cell graft to a child with acute lymphoblastic leukemia. The chain's CDR3 is CASSIGLRAGDTQYF. Written as DNA, the CDR3 is TGTGCCAGTAGTATAGGTCTCAGGGCTGGAGATACGCAGTATTTT.